The rows below give T cell receptor beta chains drawn from one sample of a study of blood T cell repertoires in COVID-19. Libraries were prepared by immunoSEQ multiplex PCR; TCRdb keeps only in-frame clonotypes and omits some of them. This table holds 210,000 or so clones, 80% to 85% found once. What was sequenced was peripheral blood. These TCRs come from a human donor in a cohort sampled during active COVID-19. The CDR3 runs from the conserved cysteine through the conserved F or W. D genes are given only for firm matches. Rows may omit the clone size; those that give it use once, few, many or a size class.

cdr3_length	j_call	clone_size	v_call	d_call	cdr3_nt	cdr3_aa
13	TRBJ2-7	NA	TRBV5-1	NA	TGCGCCAGCAGCTTGGCCCGGACAGACGAGCAGTACTTC	CASSLARTDEQYF
13	TRBJ2-5	NA	TRBV3-1/TRBV3-2	NA	TGTGCCAGCAGCTCCCGGGGGTCAGAGACCCAGTACTTC	CASSSRGSETQYF
15	TRBJ1-1	NA	TRBV4-3	TRBD1	TGCGCCAGCAGCCAAGATTTTGCAGGGGGCGCGGAGGCTTTCTTT	CASSQDFAGGAEAFF
12	TRBJ2-1	many	TRBV28	NA	TGTGCCAGCAGTTTATGGAGGCATGAGCAGTTCTTC	CASSLWRHEQFF
16	TRBJ2-6	NA	TRBV5-1	NA	TGCGCCAGCAGTTTACGGGTGGCCTCTGGGGCCAACGTCCTGACTTTC	CASSLRVASGANVLTF
13	TRBJ1-2	NA	TRBV28	TRBD1	TGTGCCATTGCCCTGACAGGGAGGTATGGCTACACCTTC	CAIALTGRYGYTF
14	TRBJ2-1	NA	TRBV11-2	NA	TGTGCCAGCAGCTTAGATAACAGGGAAGATGAGCAGTTCTTC	CASSLDNREDEQFF
16	TRBJ2-7	NA	TRBV27	TRBD1	TGTGCCAGCAGTTTATCGATAGGGACAGGGGTCTACGAGCAGTACTTC	CASSLSIGTGVYEQYF
16	TRBJ2-1	NA	TRBV6-2/TRBV6-3	TRBD2	TGTGCCAGCAGTCCCCATAGCGGGAGGGCCTACAATGAGCAGTTCTTC	CASSPHSGRAYNEQFF
15	TRBJ2-5	NA	TRBV15	TRBD2	TGTGCCACCAGCTCCCACCCTAGCGGCCAAGAGACCCAGTACTTC	CATSSHPSGQETQYF
14	TRBJ2-1	NA	TRBV3-1/TRBV3-2	TRBD2	TGTGCCAGCACCGGGACTAGCCTTGGGAATGAGCAGTTCTTC	CASTGTSLGNEQFF
14	TRBJ2-7	NA	TRBV6-5	TRBD1	TGTGCCAGCAGAGGGACAGGGAGGTCCTACGAGCAGTACTTC	CASRGTGRSYEQYF
14	TRBJ1-1	NA	TRBV5-1	TRBD1	TGCGCCAGCAGCTCGGGACAGATGAACACTGAAGCTTTCTTT	CASSSGQMNTEAFF
16	TRBJ1-2	NA	TRBV5-1	TRBD1	TGCGCCAGCAGCTTGGCCACGACAGGGGCTAGCTATGGCTACACCTTC	CASSLATTGASYGYTF
14	TRBJ2-4	NA	TRBV29-1	TRBD2	TGCAGCGTTGAAGATAATCGGGGGGGATGGGTTCAGTACTTC	CSVEDNRGGWVQYF
17	TRBJ1-5	NA	TRBV4-2	NA	TGTGCCAGCAGCCAAGATCTTAACAGAGAAAGCAATCAGCCCCAGCATTTT	CASSQDLNRESNQPQHF
14	TRBJ1-1	NA	TRBV24-1	NA	TGTGCCACCAGTGACCCCAGGGAGAACACTGAAGCTTTCTTT	CATSDPRENTEAFF
14	TRBJ1-5	NA	TRBV28	TRBD1	TGTGCCAGCAGTTTGACAGGGCGAAATCAGCCCCAGCATTTT	CASSLTGRNQPQHF
16	TRBJ2-7	NA	TRBV6-2/TRBV6-3	TRBD2	TGTGCCAGCAGTTACGCCACTAGCGGGGGGGCGGACGAGCAGTACTTC	CASSYATSGGADEQYF
16	TRBJ2-7	NA	TRBV4-3	TRBD1	TGCGCCAGCAGCCAGCTGAGACAGGGAGCCCCCTACGAGCAGTACTTC	CASSQLRQGAPYEQYF
17	TRBJ1-2	NA	TRBV7-9	TRBD1	TGTGCCAGCAGCTTAGATGCAGGGGGGATATCTAACTATGGCTACACCTTC	CASSLDAGGISNYGYTF
15	TRBJ2-3	once	TRBV6-1	TRBD1	TGTGCCAGCAGTGAAATCGGGACAGAGACAGATACGCAGTATTTT	CASSEIGTETDTQYF
13	TRBJ1-1	few	TRBV6-5	NA	TGTGCCAGCACCTCTGACGAGGACACTGAAGCTTTCTTT	CASTSDEDTEAFF
15	TRBJ1-3	NA	TRBV2	NA	TGTGCCAGCAGTGAACGGGGTCGAAAAGGAAACACCATATATTTT	CASSERGRKGNTIYF
16	TRBJ2-5	NA	TRBV27	NA	TGTGCCAGCAGTCTCCAAGGAATGGGCCGCCAAGAGACCCAGTACTTC	CASSLQGMGRQETQYF
14	TRBJ1-1	NA	TRBV18	NA	TGTGCCAGCTCACTGGATTCACGGGGCACTGAAGCTTTCTTT	CASSLDSRGTEAFF
15	TRBJ2-1	NA	TRBV28	TRBD1	TGTGCCAGCAGTTTAGAGGGGGCTGGAGACAATGAGCAGTTCTTC	CASSLEGAGDNEQFF
13	TRBJ1-6	NA	TRBV30	NA	TGTGCCTGGGCACGGGGGTATAATTCACCCCTCCACTTT	CAWARGYNSPLHF
14	TRBJ1-5	NA	TRBV5-8	TRBD1	TGTGCCAGCAGCTTTCGGGACAGGGACCAGCCCCAGCATTTT	CASSFRDRDQPQHF
15	TRBJ1-1	NA	TRBV18	NA	TGTGCCAGCTCACCACCTAACAGGGAGAACACTGAAGCTTTCTTT	CASSPPNRENTEAFF
16	TRBJ2-2	NA	TRBV30	TRBD2	TGTGCCTGGAGTGTACTAGCGGGAGCTATCACCGGGGAGCTGTTTTTT	CAWSVLAGAITGELFF
15	TRBJ1-5	few	TRBV5-5	NA	TGTGCCAGCAGCTTTTCGTTTGGGGCGATTCAGCCCCAGCATTTT	CASSFSFGAIQPQHF
14	TRBJ2-7	NA	TRBV21-1	NA	TGTGCCAGCAGTATGACAGGGGGCGCGAACGAGCAGTACTTC	CASSMTGGANEQYF
14	TRBJ2-7	NA	TRBV27	TRBD2	TGTGCCAGCAGTTACGGGGGGGGGTCCTACGAGCAGTACTTC	CASSYGGGSYEQYF